The text below deals with one T cell receptor beta chain. The antigen is undetermined. These data are taken from a study of cytomegalovirus exposure and HLA in healthy donors. Points from the study as a whole: Through in vitro validation, a few CMV-associated chains were shown to be specific for CMV antigens. Most TCR sequences were rare, but some public TCRs occurred in many donors. The classifier was said to identify cytomegalovirus status with high specificity and sensitivity.

The CDR3 contains 16 residues. The V gene's germline CDR1 is SGHDT and CDR2 YYEEEE. Trimming left V 0 bases short and J 4 bases short, with 16 bases between. Repertoires were generated with immunoSEQ multiplex PCR, while TCRdb's copy carries only in-frame clones and drops some. The sample lists more than 55,000 clones; roughly 94% were seen once. Sequenced input: PBMCs. The TCR was taken from a woman between 18 and 30 years old in good health and CMV-seronegative. The J gene is TRBJ1-1, the V gene TRBV5-6, with D perhaps matching TRBD1 (5 bases). CDR3 protein: CASSLAAGHVGTEAFF. DNA for the CDR3: TGTGCCAGCAGCTTGGCCGCGGGGCATGTTGGCACTGAAGCTTTCTTT.